This record concerns one TCR beta chain sequence. The V gene's germline CDR1 is SGHNT and CDR2 YENEEA. V trimming: 5 bases; J trimming: 2 bases; junction bases outside the gene matches: 4. This CDR3 contains 14 residues. This record comes from a study of preoperative IRX-2 immunotherapy in early breast cancer. Libraries were prepared by immunoSEQ multiplex PCR; TCRdb keeps only in-frame clonotypes and omits some of them. The repertoire holds 7,000 to 9,000 clones, with 65% to 85% as singletons. Treatment of the sample: preoperative locoregional IRX-2 cytokine immunotherapy. This phase Ib study tested locoregional IRX-2 cytokine immunotherapy given before surgery.

The TCR originated in a human donor with breast cancer. This chain uses TRBV11-3 with TRBJ2-3, with 7 bases fitting TRBD1. The material sequenced was tumor tissue, taken after IRX-2 immunotherapy. CDR3 loop: CASSLGTATDTQYF. CDR3 nucleotides: TGTGCCAGCAGCCTCGGGACAGCCACAGATACGCAGTATTTT.